Given below is one T cell receptor beta chain in context. Other DNA sequences in this sample translate to the same CDR3. This sample was taken from a study of blood T cell repertoires in COVID-19. Germline lookup yields CDR1 SGHTA and CDR2 FQGNSA. The CDR3 spans 15 residues. V lost 2 bases, J lost 1 base, and 1 base stayed unmatched. Original methodology: Scientists estimated how many nucleated cells there were by amplifying reference gene primers. Repertoires were generated with immunoSEQ multiplex PCR, while TCRdb's copy carries only in-frame clones and drops some. The V and J calls and clone size were taken over from that table, and D and trimming were inferred from the DNA. The sample lists about 110,000 clones; approximately 82% were seen once.

Sequenced sample: peripheral blood. This sequence was found in a woman aged 70-85 years with acute or convalescent COVID-19. This chain connects TRBV7-2 to TRBJ2-2; 7 bases align to TRBD1. This chain's CDR3 is CASSLRQGNTGELFF. In DNA form, the CDR3 reads TGTGCCAGCAGCTTAAGACAGGGGAACACCGGGGAGCTGTTTTTT.